This passage covers 32 T cell receptor beta chains from one sample sequenced in a study of tumor-infiltrating lymphocytes in primary liver carcinoma. Germline DNA was also extracted, with blood RNA taken from unsorted whole blood. Total RNA (around 510 ng) served as template for TCR beta cDNA synthesis primed by a constant-region primer. TCR beta libraries came from three nested multiplex PCR rounds using slightly modified ARM-PCR. The first two PCR rounds used TRBV1-TRBV30 primers with a Cbeta primer, nine to eleven cycles each. TCRdb analysed the multiplex PCR reads with MiXCR anew, one entry per CDR3 protein. The sample contains some 180,000 distinct CDR3 sequences, over 50% of which appear only once. The sequencing sample was made of peripheral blood. The receptors derive from a man aged 40-50 years with primary liver carcinoma and hepatitis B virus infection.

This clonotype appeared a few times. A much larger clone differs by one base, so this may be a read error. V gene TRBV11-2 combines with J gene TRBJ2-5; the D is unclear. The CDR3 sequence is 12 residues long. Trimming pared 4 bases from V and 5 bases from J, leaving 8 bases between. The germline V gene has CDR1 SGHAT and CDR2 FQNNGV. CDR3 nucleotide sequence: TGTGCCAGCAGCTCCCTAACCGAGACCCAGTACTTC. This sequence encodes CASSSLTETQYF.

The chain has TRBV5-1 and TRBJ2-1, with 9 bases matching TRBD2. The junction had 3 bases not matched to a gene; V was cut back by 4 bases and J by 7 bases. The V gene's germline CDR1 is SGHRS and CDR2 YFSETQ. The length of the CDR3 is 13 residues. CDR3 nucleotides: TGCGCCAGCAGCACCGGACTAGCGAATGAGCAGTTCTTC. Residues: CASSTGLANEQFF.

This clonotype was counted ten times or more. The V call is TRBV6-5, the J call TRBJ2-4, with D tentatively TRBD2 (5 bases). V lost 0 bases to trimming and J lost 6 bases, with 9 bases between them. This CDR3 has 14 residues. Germline values: CDR1 MNHEY, CDR2 SVGAGI. CDR3 coding DNA: TGTGCCAGCAGTTACTCAGGGAGAGGAAACATTCAGTACTTC. As protein: CASSYSGRGNIQYF.

This clonotype was observed many times. The J gene is TRBJ2-1, the V gene TRBV10-3, with 10 nucleotides matching TRBD1. The V and J ends lost 10 bases and 3 bases, in that order; junction bases with no gene match: 6. This CDR3 has 14 amino acids. CDR1 and CDR2 from the germline V gene are ENHRY and SYGVKD. Written as DNA, the CDR3 is TGTGCCACCTTGGACAGGGGGAGCTACAATGAGCAGTTCTTC. Translated: CATLDRGSYNEQFF.

This clonotype has just a few counts. The chain joins TRBV12-3 or TRBV12-4 to TRBJ1-1; no definite D call. The V and J ends lost 6 bases and 10 bases respectively, with 27 bases between them. CDR3 length equals 16 residues. The CDR3 DNA reads TGTGCCAGCAGCCCTTACGCGGCAGGAGTAGATTCCAGAGCTTTCTTT. It specifies CASSPYAAGVDSRAFF.

To note about this clonotype: Sequence at one end of the junction differs from germline and may be a read error. The chain combines TRBV11-2 with TRBJ2-5; 10 positions agree with TRBD1. CDR1 is SGHAT, CDR2 FQNNGV, per germline. This CDR3 is 15 amino acids long. The CDR3 spells CASRFDRGRGETQYF. DNA for the CDR3: TGTGCCAGCCGCTTCGACAGGGGGCGAGGAGAAACCCAGTACTTC.

A note on this clonotype: A read error may produce the germline difference seen at one junction end. The rearrangement uses TRBV4-1 and TRBJ1-1; perhaps TRBD1 as D (5 bases). Germline values: CDR1 MGHRA, CDR2 YSYEKL. The CDR3 extends over 12 amino acids. The CDR3 region has the DNA TGCGCCAGCAGCCAAAGCAGTCAGGGATTTCTCTTT. Translation: CASSQSSQGFLF.

This chain connects TRBV7-3 to TRBJ1-1; no reliable D call. CDR3 length: 13 residues. The V end lost 5 bases, the J end lost 0 bases, and 7 bases lay between the germline ends. In germline, CDR1 is SGHTA, CDR2 FQGTGA. The CDR3 here is CASSPKVNTEAFF. DNA for the CDR3: TGTGCCAGCAGCCCTAAAGTGAACACTGAAGCTTTCTTT.

This chain connects TRBV6-1 to TRBJ1-3, with D unclear. CDR1 and CDR2 (germline): MNHNS, SASEGT. Deletions cut 2 bases from V and 9 bases from J, with 11 bases between. The length of the CDR3 is 13 residues. CDR3 protein: CASSESPRTTIYF. In DNA form, the CDR3 reads TGTGCCAGCAGTGAATCCCCGCGTACCACCATATATTTT.

This clonotype was counted a few times. The chain carries TRBV6-1 and TRBJ2-4; the match to TRBD1 covers 7 bases. The CDR3 length is 14 residues. Germline CDR1 MNHNS, CDR2 SASEGT. V lost 7 bases to trimming and J lost 4 bases; unmatched junction nucleotides: 7. The CDR3 reads CASTNDRAKNIQYF. For the CDR3, the DNA is TGTGCCAGCACTAATGACAGGGCGAAAAACATTCAGTACTTC.

The chain has TRBV7-9 and TRBJ1-5, with D possibly being TRBD1 (5 bases). CDR3 length equals 14 residues. Germline lookup yields CDR1 SEHNR and CDR2 FQNEAQ (reference sequence). V was pared by 3 bases and J by 3 bases, with 9 bases between. CDR3 in DNA: TGTGCCAGCAGCTTCGGGGACTTCAATCAGCCCCAGCATTTT. Translated: CASSFGDFNQPQHF.

This clonotype came up a few times. This chain connects TRBV5-4 to TRBJ2-1; D remains ambiguous. The CDR3 is made up of 12 amino acids. Trimming removed 3 bases from V and 4 bases from J, with 5 bases in between. Germline CDR1 reads SGHNT; CDR2 reads YYREEE (reference sequence). The CDR3 reads CASSSGYNEQFF. The CDR3 DNA follows: TGTGCCAGCAGCTCCGGATACAATGAGCAGTTCTTC. Complete variable domain (other parts from reference TRBV5-4 and TRBJ2-1): ETGVTQSPTHLIKTRGQQVTLRCSSQSGHNTVSWYQQALGQGPQFIFQYYREEENGRGNFPPRFSGLQFPNYSSELNVNALELDDSALYLCASSSGYNEQFFGPGTRLTVL.

Comment on this clonotype: Mismatch with germline at one junction end may stem from a read error. The chain uses TRBV11-3 and TRBJ2-1, with 9 bases identical to TRBD2. CDR3 length equals 16 residues. Germline loops: CDR1 SGHNT, CDR2 YENEEA. The CDR3 nucleotides read TGTGCCAGCAGTAGGAGTAGCGGGAGTGTGTACAATGAGGAGTTCTTC. Protein product: CASSRSSGSVYNEEFF. Full variable domain (missing parts from reference TRBV11-3 and TRBJ2-1): EAGVVQSPRYKIIEKKQPVAFWCNPISGHNTLYWYLQNLGQGPELLIRYENEEAVDDSQLPKDRFSAERLKGVDSTLKIQPAELGDSAVYLCASSRSSGSVYNEEFFGPGTRLTVL.

The chain combines TRBV7-8 with TRBJ2-3, with D possibly matching TRBD1 (7 bases). V lost 0 bases to trimming and J lost 2 bases, with 12 bases between them. The CDR3 sequence is 16 residues long. The germline CDR1 and CDR2 sequences are SGHVS and FQNEAQ. Here the CDR3 DNA reads TGTGCCAGCAGCTTAGCGCGGGACAGATACACAGATACGCAGTATTTT. Amino acids: CASSLARDRYTDTQYF.

V and J are TRBV4-2 and TRBJ2-7; 7 bases fit TRBD2. The V gene's germline CDR1 is LGHNA and CDR2 YNFKEQ. With V trimmed by 3 bases and J by 9 bases, 17 bases remained unmatched. The CDR3 runs 16 residues. In DNA form, the CDR3 reads TGTGCCAGCAGCCAGTCCGTCGGTAGCGGGCCCGGGGGGCAGTACTTC. This encodes CASSQSVGSGPGGQYF.

The chain recombines TRBV7-9 with TRBJ2-1, with unresolved D. Germline assignment: CDR1 SEHNR and CDR2 FQNEAQ (reference sequence). The CDR3 sequence is 12 residues long. The V and J ends lost 4 bases and 6 bases respectively, with 7 bases between them. CDR3 nucleotides: TGTGCCAGCAGCTCCCAACCCAATGAGCAGTTCTTC. This encodes CASSSQPNEQFF.

This chain links TRBV10-3 with TRBJ2-7; tentative D call: TRBD2 (6 bases). Germline CDR1 reads ENHRY; CDR2 reads SYGVKD. This CDR3 is 12 amino acids long. Trimming took off 4 bases at V and 7 bases at J, with 11 bases between the two ends. This chain's CDR3 is CAISVWRDEQYF. The CDR3 bases are TGTGCCATCAGTGTGTGGAGGGATGAGCAGTACTTC.

To note about this clonotype: Here the CDR3 omits its conserved ending phenylalanine or tryptophan, so a read error is the likely source. The chain links TRBV11-2 to TRBJ1-1; the D is unclear. Germline CDR1 and CDR2: SGHAT and FQNNGV. The CDR3 contains 12 residues. The V end was cut by 5 bases, the J end by 10 bases, with 14 bases between. The CDR3 here is CASSPPGWGAFS. The CDR3 nucleotides read TGTGCCAGCAGCCCCCCGGGGTGGGGAGCTTTCTCT.

This rearrangement joins TRBV6-5 to TRBJ1-1, with D tentatively TRBD1 (5 bases). Germline V gives CDR1 MNHEY, CDR2 SVGAGI. V dropped 2 bases and J dropped 1 base, with 11 bases sitting between them. CDR3 length equals 15 residues. CDR3 in amino acids: CASSYGDGGNTEAFF. For the CDR3, the DNA is TGTGCCAGCAGTTACGGAGACGGGGGGAACACTGAAGCTTTCTTT.

The CDR3 nucleotides are TGTGCCAGCAGCTGTAGGACTAGCGAAAGCGGGGAGCTGTTTTTT. As protein: CASSCRTSESGELFF. The J gene is TRBJ2-2, the V gene TRBV11-2, with 9 bases matching TRBD2. Germline V gene sequence: CDR1 SGHAT, CDR2 FQNNGV. The trim removed 4 bases at V and 7 bases at J, leaving 7 bases unmatched. This CDR3 spans 15 amino acids.

Concerning this clonotype itself: Its ends do not fully match the called genes, so a read error is possible. The V call is TRBV6-6, the J call TRBJ1-1; unclear D gene. The V gene's germline CDR1 is MNHNY and CDR2 SVGAGI (reference sequence). The CDR3 contains 14 residues. CDR3 nucleotides: TGTGCCAGCAGTTACTCGTTCAAGAACACTGGAGCTTTCTTT. Amino acids: CASSYSFKNTGAFF.

As regards this clonotype: A junction end diverges from the germline sequence, so it may reflect a read error. V gene TRBV14 combines with J gene TRBJ2-5; tentative D call: TRBD1 (6 bases). The CDR3 is 15 amino acids. CDR1 and CDR2 from the germline V gene are SGHDN and FVKESK. The CDR3 DNA is TGTGCGAGCAGCCCGCCGGGACATTCCCAGGAGACCCAATACTTC. Translation: CASSPPGHSQETQYF.

This clonotype was detected only a few times. V is TRBV10-3 and J is TRBJ1-2, with 10 bases fitting TRBD1. This CDR3 is built from 13 residues. CDR1 and CDR2 from the germline V gene are ENHRY and SYGVKD. V lost 7 bases and J lost 7; bases outside the gene matches: 6. CDR3 protein: CAIKWGQGSGYTF. The CDR3 bases are TGTGCCATCAAATGGGGACAGGGGTCTGGCTACACCTTC.

In regard to this clonotype: One end of the junction fails to match germline, which may point to a read error. The chain is built from TRBV6-1 and TRBJ2-7, with 7 nucleotides matching TRBD1. CDR1 is MNHNS and CDR2 is SASEGT in the germline V gene. The CDR3 runs 17 residues. The CDR3 protein is CANSAAQTGNLVYEQYF. DNA of the CDR3: TGTGCCAACAGTGCGGCCCAGACAGGGAATTTAGTCTACGAGCAGTACTTC.

About this clonotype: One junction end does not reproduce the germline sequence, and a read error may be involved. CDR3 bases: TGTGCCAGCACTGAACTTCTTGGGGCTGGTAATCTGCCCCAGCATTTT. It yields the protein CASTELLGAGNLPQHF. V and J are TRBV6-1 and TRBJ1-5, with D possibly matching TRBD1 (5 bases). CDR1 and CDR2 from the germline V gene are MNHNS and SASEGT. This CDR3 is 16 amino acids long.

Turning to this clonotype: A much larger clone lies a single base off, so this may be a read error. The rearrangement joins TRBV29-1 to TRBJ2-1, with a weak D call TRBD2 (6 bases). V was clipped by 3 bases and J by 2 bases, with 14 bases between them. The CDR3 contains 15 residues. The V gene's germline CDR1 is SQVTM and CDR2 ANQGSEA. The CDR3 sequence is CSVEELAVAYNEQFF. In DNA, the CDR3 is TGCAGCGTTGAGGAGTTAGCGGTAGCCTACAATGAGCAGTTCTTC.

This clonotype appeared a few times. The chain recombines TRBV4-1 with TRBJ2-7; 12 nucleotides match TRBD2. Germline CDR1 and CDR2: MGHRA and YSYEKL. Trimming took 4 bases from V and 3 from J; bases not matched to a gene: 16. The CDR3 loop spans 19 amino acids. The chain's CDR3 is CASSLNLRLAGAEGYEQYF. The CDR3 bases are TGCGCCAGCAGCCTCAACCTTAGACTAGCGGGAGCGGAGGGCTACGAGCAGTACTTC.

The V call is TRBV11-2, the J call TRBJ2-1, with TRBD1 matching over 7 bases. CDR3 length: 15 residues. Per germline, CDR1 SGHAT and CDR2 FQNNGV. The V gene end was trimmed by 3 bases and the J gene end by 7 bases; junction bases not matched to a gene: 9. The CDR3 DNA sequence: TGTGCCAGCAGCTTCCGGACAGGAACACAAAATGAGCAGTTCTTC. Residues: CASSFRTGTQNEQFF.

About this clonotype itself: This may stem from a read error, because a much larger clone lies one nucleotide away. This rearrangement joins TRBV10-3 to TRBJ2-5; 7 nucleotides match TRBD1. Trimming took 6 bases from V and 2 from J; bases not matched to a gene: 9. In germline, CDR1 is ENHRY, CDR2 SYGVKD. The CDR3 extends over 15 amino acids. The CDR3 DNA follows: TGTGCCATCAGCGCCGGACAGGCGCTACAAGAGACCCAGTACTTC. As protein: CAISAGQALQETQYF.

Of note for this clonotype: Likely a read error: the CDR3 ends without its conserved phenylalanine or tryptophan. The chain links TRBV11-3 to TRBJ2-1; 7 bases align to TRBD2. Germline-derived CDR1 and CDR2 are SGHNT and YENEEA. CDR3 length: 15 amino acids. CDR3 protein: CASSLVSGSYNEQFI. CDR3 nucleotide sequence: TGTGCCAGCAGCTTAGTTAGCGGGTCCTATAATGAGCAGTTCATC.

In regard to this clonotype: Since a much larger clone is just one base distant, this may be a read error. V usage is TRBV6-1 and J usage is TRBJ1-2; tentative D call: TRBD1 (5 bases). There are 12 residues in the CDR3. From germline, CDR1 is MNHNS and CDR2 SASEGT. The CDR3 DNA follows: TGTGCCAGCAGTCCGGGGGGGTATGGCTACGCCTTC. Its protein is CASSPGGYGYAF.

Points on this clonotype: A junction boundary mismatches the germline segment, possibly from a read error. The chain has TRBV7-8 and TRBJ2-1, with 7 bases matching TRBD2. There are 14 residues in the CDR3. Germline V CDR1 and CDR2: SGHVS, FQNEAQ. CDR3 nucleotides: TGTGTCAGCAGCCTTCTAGCGGCCTACAATGAGCAGTTCTTC. Protein product: CVSSLLAAYNEQFF.